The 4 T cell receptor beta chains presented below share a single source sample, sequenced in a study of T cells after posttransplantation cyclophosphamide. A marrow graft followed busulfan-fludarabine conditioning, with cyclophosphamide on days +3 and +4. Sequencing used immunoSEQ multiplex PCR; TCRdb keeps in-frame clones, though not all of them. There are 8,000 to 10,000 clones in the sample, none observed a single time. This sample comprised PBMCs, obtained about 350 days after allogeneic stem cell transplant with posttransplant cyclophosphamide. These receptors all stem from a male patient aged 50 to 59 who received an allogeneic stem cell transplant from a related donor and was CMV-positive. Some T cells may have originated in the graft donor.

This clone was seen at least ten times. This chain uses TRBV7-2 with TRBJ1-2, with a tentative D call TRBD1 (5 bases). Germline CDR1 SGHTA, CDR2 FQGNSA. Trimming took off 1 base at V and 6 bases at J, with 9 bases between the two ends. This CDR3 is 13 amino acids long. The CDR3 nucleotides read TGTGCCAGCAGCTTAGTTCGGGGGGATGGCTACACCTTC. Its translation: CASSLVRGDGYTF.

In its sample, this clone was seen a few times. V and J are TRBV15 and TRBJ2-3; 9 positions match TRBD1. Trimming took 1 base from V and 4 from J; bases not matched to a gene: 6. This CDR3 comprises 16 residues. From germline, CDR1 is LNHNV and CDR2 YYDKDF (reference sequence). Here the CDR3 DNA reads TGTGCCACCAGCAGAGCCCCGGGACAGGGAGCAGATACGCAGTATTTT. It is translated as CATSRAPGQGADTQYF.

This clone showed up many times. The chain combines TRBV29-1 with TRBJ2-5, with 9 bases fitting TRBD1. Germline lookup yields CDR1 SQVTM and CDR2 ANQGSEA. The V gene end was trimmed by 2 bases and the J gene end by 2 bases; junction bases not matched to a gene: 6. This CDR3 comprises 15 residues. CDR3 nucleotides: TGCAGCGTTGAAAAAACAGGGGGCCAGCAAGAGACCCAGTACTTC. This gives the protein CSVEKTGGQQETQYF.

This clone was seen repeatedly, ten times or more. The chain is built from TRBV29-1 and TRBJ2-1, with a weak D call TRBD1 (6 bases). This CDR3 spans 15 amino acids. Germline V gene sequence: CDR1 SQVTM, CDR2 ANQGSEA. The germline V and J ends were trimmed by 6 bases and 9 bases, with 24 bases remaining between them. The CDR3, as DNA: TGCAGCGTGAGGGGAACGGGACACCCGGATGGTGAGCAGTTCTTC. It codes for CSVRGTGHPDGEQFF.